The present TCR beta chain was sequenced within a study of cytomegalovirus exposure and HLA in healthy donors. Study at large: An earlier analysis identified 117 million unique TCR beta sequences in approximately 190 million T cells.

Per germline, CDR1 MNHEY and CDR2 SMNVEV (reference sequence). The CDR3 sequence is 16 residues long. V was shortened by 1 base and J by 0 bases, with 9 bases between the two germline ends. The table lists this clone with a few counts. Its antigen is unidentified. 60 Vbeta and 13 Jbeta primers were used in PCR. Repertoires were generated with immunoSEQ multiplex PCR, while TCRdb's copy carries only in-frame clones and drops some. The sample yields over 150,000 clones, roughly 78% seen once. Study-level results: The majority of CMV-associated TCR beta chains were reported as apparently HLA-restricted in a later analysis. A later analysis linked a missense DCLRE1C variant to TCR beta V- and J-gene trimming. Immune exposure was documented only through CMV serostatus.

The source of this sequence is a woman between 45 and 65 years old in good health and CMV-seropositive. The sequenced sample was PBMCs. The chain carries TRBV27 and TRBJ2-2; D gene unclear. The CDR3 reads CASSLWASTNTGELFF. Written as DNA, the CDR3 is TGTGCCAGCAGTTTATGGGCGAGCACGAACACCGGGGAGCTGTTTTTT.